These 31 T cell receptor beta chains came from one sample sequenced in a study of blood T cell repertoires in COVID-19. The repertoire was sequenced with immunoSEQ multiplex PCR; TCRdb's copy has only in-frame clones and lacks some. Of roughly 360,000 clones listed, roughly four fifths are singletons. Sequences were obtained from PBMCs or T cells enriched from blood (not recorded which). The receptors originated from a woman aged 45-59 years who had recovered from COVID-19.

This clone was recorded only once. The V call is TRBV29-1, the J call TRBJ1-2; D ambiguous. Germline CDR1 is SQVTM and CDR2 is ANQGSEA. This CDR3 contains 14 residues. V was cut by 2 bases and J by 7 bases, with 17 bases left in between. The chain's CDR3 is CSVERVGGFSGYTF. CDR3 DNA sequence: TGCAGCGTTGAAAGAGTCGGAGGTTTTAGTGGCTACACCTTC. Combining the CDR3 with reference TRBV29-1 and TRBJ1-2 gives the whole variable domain SAVISQKPSRDICQRGTSLTIQCQVDSQVTMMFWYRQQPGQSLTLIATANQGSEATYESGFVIDKFPISRPNLTFSTLTVSNMSPEDSSIYLCSVERVGGFSGYTFGSGTRLTVV.

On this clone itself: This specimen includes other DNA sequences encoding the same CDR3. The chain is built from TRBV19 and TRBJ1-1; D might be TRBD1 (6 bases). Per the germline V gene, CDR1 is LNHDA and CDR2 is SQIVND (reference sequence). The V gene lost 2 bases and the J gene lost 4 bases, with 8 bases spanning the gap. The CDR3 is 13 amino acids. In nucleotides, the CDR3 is TGTGCCAGTAGTATATTAGGGGGCACTGAAGCTTTCTTT. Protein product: CASSILGGTEAFF.

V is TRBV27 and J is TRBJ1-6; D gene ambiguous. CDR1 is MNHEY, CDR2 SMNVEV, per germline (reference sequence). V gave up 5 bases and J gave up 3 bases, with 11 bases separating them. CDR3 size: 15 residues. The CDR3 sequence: CASSQSGFYNSPLHF. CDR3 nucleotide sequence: TGTGCCAGCAGTCAATCCGGGTTCTATAATTCACCCCTCCACTTT.

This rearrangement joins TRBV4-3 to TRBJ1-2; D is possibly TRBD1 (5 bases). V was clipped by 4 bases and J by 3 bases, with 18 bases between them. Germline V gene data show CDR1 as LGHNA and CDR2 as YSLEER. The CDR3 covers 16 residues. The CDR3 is CASSPTASTGYYGYTF. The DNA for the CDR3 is TGCGCCAGCAGCCCGACAGCATCTACGGGTTACTATGGCTACACCTTC.

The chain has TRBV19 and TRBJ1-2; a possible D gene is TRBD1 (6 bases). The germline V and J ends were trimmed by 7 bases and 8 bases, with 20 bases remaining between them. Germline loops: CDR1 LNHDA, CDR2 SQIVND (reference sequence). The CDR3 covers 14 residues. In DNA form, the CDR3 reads TGTGCCAGTACCCCGGACAGTGCGGCTGTCGGCTACACCTTC. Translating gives CASTPDSAAVGYTF.

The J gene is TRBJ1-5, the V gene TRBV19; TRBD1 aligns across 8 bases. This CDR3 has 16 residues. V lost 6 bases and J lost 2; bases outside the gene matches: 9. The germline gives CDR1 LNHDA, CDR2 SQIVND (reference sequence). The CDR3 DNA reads TGTGCCAGTAGAAACACCCAGGGGGCTGGCAATCAGCCCCAGCATTTT. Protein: CASRNTQGAGNQPQHF.

CDR3 nucleotide sequence: TGTGCCAGCAGCGCCAAAGATGGACAGAACTATGGCTACACCTTC. Its translation is CASSAKDGQNYGYTF. The chain carries TRBV3-1 (or the pseudogene TRBV3-2) and TRBJ1-2; tentative D call: TRBD1 (6 bases). CDR1 LGHDT and CDR2 YNNKEL come from the germline V gene (reference sequence). V was pared by 5 bases and J by 2 bases, with 15 bases between. The CDR3 has 15 residues.

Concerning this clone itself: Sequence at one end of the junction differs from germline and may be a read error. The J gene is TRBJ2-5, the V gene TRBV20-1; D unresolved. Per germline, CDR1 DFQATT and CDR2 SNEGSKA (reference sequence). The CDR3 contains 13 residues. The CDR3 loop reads CSASSLRQATQYF. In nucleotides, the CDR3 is TGCAGTGCTAGTTCCTTACGTCAAGCGACCCAGTACTTC.

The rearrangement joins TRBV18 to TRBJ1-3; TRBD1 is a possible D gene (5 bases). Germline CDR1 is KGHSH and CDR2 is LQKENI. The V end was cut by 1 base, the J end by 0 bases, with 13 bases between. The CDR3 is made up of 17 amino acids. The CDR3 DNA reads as TGTGCCAGCTCACCACTAAGACAGCTAGACTCTGGAAACACCATATATTTT. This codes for CASSPLRQLDSGNTIYF.

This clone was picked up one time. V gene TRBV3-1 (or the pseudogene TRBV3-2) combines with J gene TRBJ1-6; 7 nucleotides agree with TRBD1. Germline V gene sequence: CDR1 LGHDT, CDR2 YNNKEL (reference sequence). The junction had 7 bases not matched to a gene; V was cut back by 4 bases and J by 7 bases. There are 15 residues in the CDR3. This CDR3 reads CASSPRDSLNSPLHF. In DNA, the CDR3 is TGTGCCAGCAGCCCCCGGGACAGCCTGAATTCACCCCTCCACTTT.

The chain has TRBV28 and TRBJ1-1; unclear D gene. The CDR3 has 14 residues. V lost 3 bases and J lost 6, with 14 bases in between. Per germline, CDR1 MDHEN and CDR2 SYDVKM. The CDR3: CASSLGGLSAEAFF. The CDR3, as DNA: TGTGCCAGCAGTTTGGGAGGGTTATCAGCTGAAGCTTTCTTT.

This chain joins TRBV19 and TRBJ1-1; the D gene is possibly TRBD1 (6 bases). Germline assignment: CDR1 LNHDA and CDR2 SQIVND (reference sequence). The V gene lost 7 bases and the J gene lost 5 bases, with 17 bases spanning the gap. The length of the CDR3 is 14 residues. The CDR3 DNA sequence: TGTGCCAGTACATGGACAGCCGTCGGGACTGAAGCTTTCTTT. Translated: CASTWTAVGTEAFF.

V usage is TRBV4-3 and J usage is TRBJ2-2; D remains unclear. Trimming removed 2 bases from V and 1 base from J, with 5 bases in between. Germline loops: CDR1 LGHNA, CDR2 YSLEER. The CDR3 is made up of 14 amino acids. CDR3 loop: CASSQLRNTGELFF. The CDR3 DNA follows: TGCGCCAGCAGCCAACTCAGGAACACCGGGGAGCTGTTTTTT.

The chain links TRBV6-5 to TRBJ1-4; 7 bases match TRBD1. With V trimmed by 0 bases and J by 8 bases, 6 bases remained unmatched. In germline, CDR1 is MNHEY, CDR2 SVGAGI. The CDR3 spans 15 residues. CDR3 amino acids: CASSYSTGEVEKLFF. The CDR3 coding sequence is TGTGCCAGCAGTTACTCTACAGGGGAGGTCGAAAAACTGTTTTTT.

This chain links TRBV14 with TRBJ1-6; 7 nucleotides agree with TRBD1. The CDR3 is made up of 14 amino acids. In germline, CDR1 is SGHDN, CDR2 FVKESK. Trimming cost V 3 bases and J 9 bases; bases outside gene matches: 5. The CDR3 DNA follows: TGTGCCAGCAGCCACAGGGGGTATGGTTCACCCCTCCACTTT. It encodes CASSHRGYGSPLHF. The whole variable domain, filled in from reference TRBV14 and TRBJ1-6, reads EAGVTQFPSHSVIEKGQTVTLRCDPISGHDNLYWYRRVMGKEIKFLLHFVKESKQDESGMPNNRFLAERTGGTYSTLKVQPAELEDSGVYFCASSHRGYGSPLHFGNGTRLTVT.

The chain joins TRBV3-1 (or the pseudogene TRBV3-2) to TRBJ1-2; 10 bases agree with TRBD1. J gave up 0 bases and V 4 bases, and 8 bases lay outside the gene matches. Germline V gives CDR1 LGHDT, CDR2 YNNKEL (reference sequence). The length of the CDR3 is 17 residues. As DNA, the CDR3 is TGTGCCAGCAGCCCGGGGACAGGGGAAAATTCTAACTATGGCTACACCTTC. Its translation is CASSPGTGENSNYGYTF.

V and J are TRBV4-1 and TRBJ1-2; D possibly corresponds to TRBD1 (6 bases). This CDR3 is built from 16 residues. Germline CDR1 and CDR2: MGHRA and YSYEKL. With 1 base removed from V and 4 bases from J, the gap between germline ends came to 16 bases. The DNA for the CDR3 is TGCGCCAGCAGCCAAGGCCAAGCAGGGGTAGGCTATGGCTACACCTTC. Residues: CASSQGQAGVGYGYTF.

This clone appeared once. The chain's CDR3 is CASSQTGSSYNSPLHF. In nucleotides, the CDR3 is TGTGCCAGCAGCCAAACAGGGAGCTCCTATAATTCACCCCTCCACTTT. The gene calls are TRBV11-1 and TRBJ1-6; the D gene is possibly TRBD1 (6 bases). The length of the CDR3 is 16 residues. From germline, CDR1 is SGHAT and CDR2 FQDESV (reference sequence). V was cut by 5 bases and J by 0 bases, with 11 bases left in between.

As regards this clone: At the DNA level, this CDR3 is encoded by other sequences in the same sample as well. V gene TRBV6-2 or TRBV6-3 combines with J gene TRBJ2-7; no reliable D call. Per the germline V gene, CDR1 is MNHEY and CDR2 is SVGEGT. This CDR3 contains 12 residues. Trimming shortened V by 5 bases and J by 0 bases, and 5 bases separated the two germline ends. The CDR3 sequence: CASSRSSYEQYF. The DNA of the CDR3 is TGTGCCAGCAGTAGGAGCTCCTACGAGCAGTACTTC.

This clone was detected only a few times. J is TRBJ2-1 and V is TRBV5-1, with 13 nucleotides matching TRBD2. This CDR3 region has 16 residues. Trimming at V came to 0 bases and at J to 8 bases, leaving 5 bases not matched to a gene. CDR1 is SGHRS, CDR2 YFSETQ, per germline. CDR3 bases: TGCGCCAGCAGCTTGGCACTAGCGGGGGGGAGCTATGAGCAGTTCTTC. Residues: CASSLALAGGSYEQFF.

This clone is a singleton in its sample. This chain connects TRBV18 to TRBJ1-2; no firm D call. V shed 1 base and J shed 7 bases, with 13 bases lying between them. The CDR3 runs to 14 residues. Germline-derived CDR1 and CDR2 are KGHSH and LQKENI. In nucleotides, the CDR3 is TGTGCCAGCTCACCACTTCAGGTGGAAGGTGGCTACACCTTC. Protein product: CASSPLQVEGGYTF. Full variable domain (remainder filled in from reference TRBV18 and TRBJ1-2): NAGVMQNPRHLVRRRGQEARLRCSPMKGHSHVYWYRQLPEEGLKFMVYLQKENIIDESGMPKERFSAEFPKEGPSILRIQQVVRGDSAAYFCASSPLQVEGGYTFGSGTRLTVV.

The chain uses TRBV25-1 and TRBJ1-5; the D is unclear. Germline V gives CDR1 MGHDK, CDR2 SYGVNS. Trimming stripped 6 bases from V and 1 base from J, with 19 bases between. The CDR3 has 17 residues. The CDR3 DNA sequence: TGTGCCAGCAGCCCCTCGGTGGGCCCTTCCAGCAATCAGCCCCAGCATTTT. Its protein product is CASSPSVGPSSNQPQHF.

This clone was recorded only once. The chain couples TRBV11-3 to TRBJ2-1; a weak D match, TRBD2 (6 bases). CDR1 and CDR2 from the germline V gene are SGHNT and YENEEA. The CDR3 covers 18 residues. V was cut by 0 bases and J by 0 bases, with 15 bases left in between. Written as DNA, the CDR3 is TGTGCCAGCAGCTTAGAGGGTGGTCGGGGGAGCTCCTACAATGAGCAGTTCTTC. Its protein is CASSLEGGRGSSYNEQFF.

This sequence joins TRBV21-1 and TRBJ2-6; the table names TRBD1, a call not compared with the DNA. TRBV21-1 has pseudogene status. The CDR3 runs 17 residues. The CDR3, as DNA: TGTGCCAGCAGCAGCCCCTATACAGGGCCTGGGGCCAACGTCCTGACTTTC. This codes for CASSSPYTGPGANVLTF.

The CDR3 DNA follows: TGTGCCAGCAGCTTCGGGACAGGATCCTACGAGCAGTACTTC. Residues: CASSFGTGSYEQYF. The chain joins TRBV5-5 to TRBJ2-7; 8 positions match TRBD1. The CDR3 runs 14 residues. With 2 bases clipped from V and 1 base from J, the junction kept 2 bases outside the gene matches. From germline, CDR1 is SGHKS and CDR2 YYEKEE (reference sequence). Full variable domain (rest looked up from reference TRBV5-5 and TRBJ2-7): DAGVTQSPTHLIKTRGQQVTLRCSPISGHKSVSWYQQVLGQGPQFIFQYYEKEERGRGNFPDRFSARQFPNYSSELNVNALLLGDSALYLCASSFGTGSYEQYFGPGTRLTVT.

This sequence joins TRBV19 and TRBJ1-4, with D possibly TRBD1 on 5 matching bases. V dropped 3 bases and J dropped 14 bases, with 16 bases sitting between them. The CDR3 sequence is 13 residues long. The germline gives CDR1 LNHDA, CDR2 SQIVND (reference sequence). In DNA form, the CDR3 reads TGTGCCAGTAGTATGGTCCTCGACAGAGCCCTGTTTTTT. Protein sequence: CASSMVLDRALFF.

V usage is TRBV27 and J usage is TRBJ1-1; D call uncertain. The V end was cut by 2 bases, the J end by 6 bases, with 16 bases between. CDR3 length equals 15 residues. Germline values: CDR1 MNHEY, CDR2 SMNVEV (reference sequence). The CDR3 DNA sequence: TGTGCCAGCAGTTTACGGGCAGTCGGGAGCGCTGAAGCTTTCTTT. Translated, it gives CASSLRAVGSAEAFF.

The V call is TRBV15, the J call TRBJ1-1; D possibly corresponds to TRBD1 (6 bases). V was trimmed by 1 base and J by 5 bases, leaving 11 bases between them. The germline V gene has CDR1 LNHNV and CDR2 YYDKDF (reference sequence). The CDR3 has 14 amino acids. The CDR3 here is CATSRVQGMTEAFF. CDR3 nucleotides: TGTGCCACCAGCAGAGTTCAGGGGATGACTGAAGCTTTCTTT.

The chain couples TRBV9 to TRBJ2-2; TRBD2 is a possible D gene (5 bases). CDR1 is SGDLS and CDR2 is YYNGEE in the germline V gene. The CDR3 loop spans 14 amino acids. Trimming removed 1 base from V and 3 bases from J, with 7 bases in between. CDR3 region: CASSVIGDTGELFF. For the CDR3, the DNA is TGTGCCAGCAGCGTAATCGGGGACACCGGGGAGCTGTTTTTT. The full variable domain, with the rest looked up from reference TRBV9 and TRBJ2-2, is DSGVTQTPKHLITATGQRVTLRCSPRSGDLSVYWYQQSLDQGLQFLIQYYNGEERAKGNILERFSAQQFPDLHSELNLSSLELGDSALYFCASSVIGDTGELFFGEGSRLTVL.

As DNA, the CDR3 is TGCGCCAGCAGCTTGGGTCAGGGCAACGAGCAGTACTTC. This sequence encodes CASSLGQGNEQYF. The chain employs TRBV5-1 and TRBJ2-7; the D gene is possibly TRBD1 (5 bases). V was clipped by 0 bases and J by 5 bases, with 9 bases between them. The CDR3 sequence is 13 residues long. The germline V gene has CDR1 SGHRS and CDR2 YFSETQ.

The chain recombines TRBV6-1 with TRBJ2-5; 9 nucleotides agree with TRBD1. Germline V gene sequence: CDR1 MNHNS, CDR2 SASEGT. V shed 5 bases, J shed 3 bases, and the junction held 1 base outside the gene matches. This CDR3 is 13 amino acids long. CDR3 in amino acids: CASSRDREETQYF. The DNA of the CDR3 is TGTGCCAGCAGTCGGGACAGGGAAGAGACCCAGTACTTC.